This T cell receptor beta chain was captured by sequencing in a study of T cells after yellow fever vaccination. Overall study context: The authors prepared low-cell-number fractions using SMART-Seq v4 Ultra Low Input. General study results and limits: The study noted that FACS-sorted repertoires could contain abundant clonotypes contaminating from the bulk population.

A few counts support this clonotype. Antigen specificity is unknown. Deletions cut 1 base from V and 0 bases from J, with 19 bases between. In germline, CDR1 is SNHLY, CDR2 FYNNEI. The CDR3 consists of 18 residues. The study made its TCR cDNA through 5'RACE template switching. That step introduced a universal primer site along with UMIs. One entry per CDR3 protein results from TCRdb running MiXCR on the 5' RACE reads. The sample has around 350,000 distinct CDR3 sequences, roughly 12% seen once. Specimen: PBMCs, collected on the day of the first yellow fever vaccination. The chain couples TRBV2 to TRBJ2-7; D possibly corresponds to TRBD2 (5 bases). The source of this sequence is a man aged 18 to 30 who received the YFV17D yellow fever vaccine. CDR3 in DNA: TGTGCCAGCAGTGAAGGTCCTACCGGATCACGGGGCTCCTACGAGCAGTACTTC. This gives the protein CASSEGPTGSRGSYEQYF. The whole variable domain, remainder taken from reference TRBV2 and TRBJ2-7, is EPEVTQTPSHQVTQMGQEVILRCVPISNHLYFYWYRQILGQKVEFLVSFYNNEISEKSEIFDDQFSVERPDGSNFTLKIRSTKLEDSAMYFCASSEGPTGSRGSYEQYFGPGTRLTVT.